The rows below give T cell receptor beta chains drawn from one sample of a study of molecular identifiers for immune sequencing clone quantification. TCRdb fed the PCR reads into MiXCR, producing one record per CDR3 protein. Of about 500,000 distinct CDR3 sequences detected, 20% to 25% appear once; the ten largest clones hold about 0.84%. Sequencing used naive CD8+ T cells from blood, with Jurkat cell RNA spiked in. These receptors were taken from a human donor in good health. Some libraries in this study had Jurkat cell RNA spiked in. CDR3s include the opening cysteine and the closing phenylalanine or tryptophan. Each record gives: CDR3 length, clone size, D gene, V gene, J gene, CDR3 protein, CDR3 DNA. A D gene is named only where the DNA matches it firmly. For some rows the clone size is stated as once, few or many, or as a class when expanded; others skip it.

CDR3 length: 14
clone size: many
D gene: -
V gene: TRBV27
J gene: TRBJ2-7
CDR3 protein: CASSLDLSGVEQYF
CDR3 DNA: TGTGCCAGCAGTTTAGATCTGTCCGGGGTTGAGCAGTACTTC

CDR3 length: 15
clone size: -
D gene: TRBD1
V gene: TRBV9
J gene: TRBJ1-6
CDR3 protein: CASSVNTGVGSPLHF
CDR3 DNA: TGTGCCAGCAGCGTAAACACAGGGGTGGGTTCACCCCTCCACTTT

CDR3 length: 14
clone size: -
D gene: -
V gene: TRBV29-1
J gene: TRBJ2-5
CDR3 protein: CSGRAGNYQETQYF
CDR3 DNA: TGCAGCGGAAGGGCAGGGAACTACCAAGAGACCCAGTACTTC

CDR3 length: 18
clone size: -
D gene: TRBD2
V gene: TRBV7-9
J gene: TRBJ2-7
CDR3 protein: CASAPPAGGIGPSYEQYF
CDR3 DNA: TGTGCCAGCGCACCCCCCGCGGGAGGGATCGGACCTTCCTACGAGCAGTACTTC

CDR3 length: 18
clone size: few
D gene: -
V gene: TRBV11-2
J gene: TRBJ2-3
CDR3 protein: CASSGLGSPLKFTDTQYF
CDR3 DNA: TGTGCCAGCAGCGGACTCGGGAGTCCATTAAAATTCACAGATACGCAGTATTTT

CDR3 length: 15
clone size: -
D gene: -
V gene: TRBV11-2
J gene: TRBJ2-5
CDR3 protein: CASSLGAGCTETQYF
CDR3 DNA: TGTGCCAGCAGCTTAGGGGCGGGGTGCACCGAGACCCAGTACTTC

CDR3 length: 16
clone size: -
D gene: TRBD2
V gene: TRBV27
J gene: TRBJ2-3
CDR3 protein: CASSLSSSGGAGTQYF
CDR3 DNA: TGTGCCAGCAGTTTATCGTCTAGCGGGGGGGCAGGTACGCAGTATTTT

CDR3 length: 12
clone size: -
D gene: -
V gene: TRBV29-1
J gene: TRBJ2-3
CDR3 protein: CSVEVVGLSQYF
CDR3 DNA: TGCAGCGTTGAAGTCGTGGGGTTATCACAGTATTTT

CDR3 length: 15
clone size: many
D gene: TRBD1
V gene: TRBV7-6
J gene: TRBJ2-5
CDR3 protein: CASSSFTGARGTQYF
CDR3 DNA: TGTGCCAGCAGCTCCTTCACAGGGGCTCGAGGGACCCAGTACTTC

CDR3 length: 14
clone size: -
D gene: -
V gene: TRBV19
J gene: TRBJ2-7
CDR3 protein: CASSLLGARIEQYF
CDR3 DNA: TGTGCCAGTAGTCTGCTCGGGGCTAGGATCGAGCAGTACTTC

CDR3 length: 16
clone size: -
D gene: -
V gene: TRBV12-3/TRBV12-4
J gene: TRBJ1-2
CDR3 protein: CASSLALSGSPYGYTF
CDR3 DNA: TGTGCCAGCAGTTTAGCGCTAAGTGGCAGCCCCTATGGCTACACCTTC

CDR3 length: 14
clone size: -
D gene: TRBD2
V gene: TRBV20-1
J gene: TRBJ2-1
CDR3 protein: CSAKAGGPVNEQFF
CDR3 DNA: TGCAGTGCAAAAGCGGGAGGGCCGGTCAATGAGCAGTTCTTC

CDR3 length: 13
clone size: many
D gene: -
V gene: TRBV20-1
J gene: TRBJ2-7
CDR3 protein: CSARWDTFYEQYF
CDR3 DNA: TGCAGTGCTAGATGGGACACCTTCTACGAGCAGTACTTC

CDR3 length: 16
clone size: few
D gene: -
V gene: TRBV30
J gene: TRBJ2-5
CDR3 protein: CAWGDLYRDIGETQYF
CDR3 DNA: TGTGCCTGGGGCGACCTATACAGGGACATAGGAGAGACCCAGTACTTC

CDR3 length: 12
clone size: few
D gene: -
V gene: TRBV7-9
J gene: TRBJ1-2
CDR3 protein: CASTGLSYGYTF
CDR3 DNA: TGTGCCAGCACGGGGCTGAGCTATGGCTACACCTTC

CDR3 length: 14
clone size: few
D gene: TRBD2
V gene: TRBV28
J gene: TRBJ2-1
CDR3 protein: CASKAAGGPNEQFF
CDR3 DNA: TGTGCCTCTAAGGCGGCGGGAGGGCCGAATGAGCAGTTCTTC

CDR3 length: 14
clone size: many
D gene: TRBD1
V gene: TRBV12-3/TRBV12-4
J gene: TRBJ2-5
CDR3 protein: CASSQNRGSETQYF
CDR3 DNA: TGTGCCAGCAGCCAAAACAGGGGTTCGGAGACCCAGTACTTC